The source of this T cell receptor (beta chain) is a study of human T cells and chemical hapten exposure. Study background: Subjects had 2% DPC placed on about 2 cm by about 2 cm of upper inner arm skin for sensitization. Study findings and constraints: Expanded TCRs created a significantly greater count of big CDR3 similarity clusters than controls did.

V was pared by 0 bases and J by 4 bases, with 12 bases between. The CDR3 totals 15 residues. Germline V gene lookup returns CDR1 LGHDT and CDR2 YNNKEL (reference sequence). TCRdb analysed the RACE reads with MiXCR anew, one entry per CDR3 protein. The sample carries tens of thousands of distinct CDR3 sequences, approximately 6.7% recorded once. As for this clonotype: Its antigen is undetermined.

As for time point: pre-sensitization, week 0. Treatment given: therapeutic diphenylcyclopropenone sensitization with weekly scalp DPC. At patch-test visits, sampling came before the patch test. Unfractionated whole blood yielded the extracted total RNA. The clonotype originates from a woman in her 30s with alopecia areata. Some clones in this sample may be carry-over from other donors' samples. Source: whole blood, taken in connection with sensitization to the hapten diphenylcyclopropenone (DPC). This rearrangement joins TRBV3-1 to TRBJ1-2, with D unclear. The CDR3 sequence: CASSQDMKGGYGYTF. The CDR3 coding sequence is TGTGCCAGCAGCCAAGATATGAAGGGTGGCTATGGCTACACCTTC.